This entry describes one TCR beta chain. This entry belongs to a study of T cells in tuberculosis. Measured with immunoSEQ multiplex PCR; TCRdb has only the in-frame clones, and not every one. The sample lists 25,000 to 40,000 clones, around 90% seen once, with 6% to 8% in the top ten. With 4 bases clipped from V and 4 bases from J, the junction kept 14 bases outside the gene matches. The CDR3 spans 17 residues. CDR1 MNHEY and CDR2 SMNVEV come from the germline V gene (reference sequence). Sequenced material: PBMCs. The clonotype comes from a donor between 5 and 29 years old with latent tuberculosis or without tuberculosis infection. Some clones in this sample may be carry-over from other donors' samples. The chain has TRBV27 and TRBJ1-1; TRBD1 agrees at 8 bases. The CDR3 DNA follows: TGTGCCAGCAGTTCAGGACAGGGTTGGTACTCAGGCACTGAAGCTTTCTTT. Its translation is CASSSGQGWYSGTEAFF.